Listed below are T cell receptor beta chains from one sample, sequenced in a study of type 1 and type 2 diabetes patients. TCRdb reprocessed the multiplex PCR reads via MiXCR and lists one record per CDR3 protein. The sample lists 270,000 or so distinct CDR3 sequences, over 45% seen once, with around 13% in the top ten. Sequencing used peripheral blood mononuclear cells (PBMCs). The receptors were sampled from a man between 18 and 29 years old with type 2 diabetes. Both conserved end residues are part of each CDR3. Each record gives: V gene, clone size, D gene, J gene, CDR3 protein, CDR3 DNA. The D gene is left open where the match is weak. Not all rows give a size; the values are once, few, many and, for expanded clones, a class.

V: TRBV7-9
size: -
D: -
J: TRBJ2-7
CDR3: CASIQGAGIGYEQYF
DNA: TGTGCCAGCATCCAAGGGGCGGGGATCGGCTACGAGCAGTACTTC

V: TRBV6-1
size: -
D: TRBD2
J: TRBJ2-7
CDR3: CASSWGTSGSLLLYEQYF
DNA: TGTGCCAGCAGTTGGGGGACTAGCGGGAGTCTCTTGCTATACGAGCAGTACTTC

V: TRBV20-1
size: many
D: -
J: TRBJ2-7
CDR3: CSAHAYEQYF
DNA: TGCAGTGCCCATGCCTACGAGCAGTACTTC

V: TRBV25-1
size: many
D: -
J: TRBJ2-7
CDR3: CASSDAYEQYF
DNA: TGTGCCAGCAGTGATGCCTACGAGCAGTACTTC

V: TRBV7-9
size: few
D: -
J: TRBJ1-1
CDR3: CASSQGGTERLF
DNA: TGTGCCAGCAGCCAGGGCGGGACGGAACGTCTCTTT

V: TRBV10-2
size: -
D: -
J: TRBJ2-2
CDR3: CASTSRAGELFF
DNA: TGCGCCAGCACATCTCGCGCCGGGGAGCTGTTTTTT

V: TRBV2
size: once
D: TRBD2
J: TRBJ2-5
CDR3: CASRASGSWETQYF
DNA: TGTGCCAGCAGGGCTAGCGGCAGTTGGGAGACCCAGTACTTC

V: TRBV15
size: -
D: -
J: TRBJ1-5
CDR3: CATSSEISGMGGQPQHF
DNA: TGTGCCACTAGCAGTGAGATTTCAGGGATGGGGGGTCAGCCCCAGCATTTT

V: TRBV2
size: -
D: TRBD1
J: TRBJ1-1
CDR3: CATTPQGITEAFF
DNA: TGTGCCACCACCCCACAGGGGATCACTGAAGCTTTCTTT

V: TRBV29-1
size: -
D: TRBD1
J: TRBJ2-7
CDR3: CSAGGTDYEQYF
DNA: TGCAGCGCCGGTGGGACAGACTACGAGCAGTACTTC

V: TRBV25-1
size: many
D: TRBD1
J: TRBJ2-7
CDR3: CASSLGQGNHEQYF
DNA: TGTGCCAGCAGTTTGGGACAGGGAAACCACGAGCAGTACTTC

V: TRBV2
size: -
D: -
J: TRBJ1-6
CDR3: CASSLLPGPSPLHF
DNA: TGTGCCAGCAGTTTATTACCGGGCCCCTCACCCCTCCACTTT

V: TRBV2
size: -
D: -
J: TRBJ2-7
CDR3: CASSFSSSYEQYF
DNA: TGTGCCAGCAGCTTTTCAAGCTCCTACGAGCAGTACTTC

V: TRBV10-2
size: many
D: -
J: TRBJ1-2
CDR3: CASSESEVLYGYTF
DNA: TGCGCCAGCAGTGAGTCAGAGGTGCTCTATGGCTACACCTTC

V: TRBV2
size: -
D: TRBD2
J: TRBJ2-5
CDR3: CASSAGGGERETQYF
DNA: TGTGCCAGCAGTGCCGGCGGGGGAGAGCGGGAGACCCAGTACTTC

V: TRBV19
size: -
D: TRBD1
J: TRBJ2-7
CDR3: CASSPNQGQGSYEQYF
DNA: TGTGCCAGTAGCCCGAATCAGGGACAGGGGTCCTACGAGCAGTACTTC